A single sample gave rise to the 21 T cell receptor beta chains below, sequenced in a study of OX40 agonist ivuxolimab in advanced cancers. Clones were sequenced by immunoSEQ multiplex PCR, and TCRdb holds only the in-frame ones, with some missing. The sample yields about 22,000 clones, approximately 84% seen once. This specimen consisted of CD4+ or CD8+ T cells sorted from blood, obtained in a trial of the OX40 agonist ivuxolimab. The origin of the receptors is an adult with an advanced solid tumor such as melanoma, head and neck, liver or kidney cancer.

The chain recombines TRBV7-9 with TRBJ2-4, with TRBD1 matching over 8 bases. CDR1 and CDR2 (germline): SEHNR, FQNEAQ (reference sequence). V dropped 2 bases and J dropped 5; count of bases not matched to a gene: 17. The CDR3 runs to 19 residues. CDR3 residues: CASSLLRGKGQERENIQYF. The CDR3 coding sequence is TGTGCCAGCAGCTTACTTAGGGGGAAGGGACAGGAACGAGAAAACATTCAGTACTTC.

The chain links TRBV27 to TRBJ2-7; D is possibly TRBD2 (7 bases). Germline V CDR1 and CDR2: MNHEY, SMNVEV (reference sequence). The CDR3 runs to 14 residues. V was clipped by 6 bases and J by 3 bases, with 15 bases between them. CDR3 residues: CASRQAGGRYEQYF. Written as DNA, the CDR3 is TGTGCCAGCAGGCAGGCCGGGGGGCGCTACGAGCAGTACTTC.

This CDR3 reads CASSLYGLPSNQPQHF. Here the CDR3 DNA reads TGTGCCAGCAGTTTATACGGTCTTCCTAGCAATCAGCCCCAGCATTTT. V gene TRBV27 combines with J gene TRBJ1-5; unclear D gene. The V end was cut by 1 base, the J end by 0 bases, with 10 bases between. There are 16 residues in the CDR3. CDR1 and CDR2 from the germline V gene are MNHEY and SMNVEV (reference sequence).

The gene calls are TRBV27 and TRBJ2-2; TRBD2 is a possible D gene (7 bases). The V gene lost 1 base and the J gene lost 4 bases, with 10 bases spanning the gap. The CDR3 is 15 amino acids. Looked up from germline, CDR1 is MNHEY and CDR2 is SMNVEV (reference sequence). This chain's CDR3 is CASSLLGGATGELFF. The CDR3, as DNA: TGTGCCAGCAGTTTATTGGGGGGGGCCACCGGGGAGCTGTTTTTT.

This sequence joins TRBV5-1 and TRBJ1-2, with D tentatively TRBD1 (5 bases). This CDR3 has 15 residues. Deletions cut 1 base from V and 2 bases from J, with 12 bases between. Germline CDR1 reads SGHRS; CDR2 reads YFSETQ. DNA of the CDR3: TGCGCCAGCAGCTTGTTAGGGACGGGAAACTATGGCTACACCTTC. As protein: CASSLLGTGNYGYTF.

The V call is TRBV15, the J call TRBJ2-7; TRBD2 might be the D (5 bases). The CDR3 is 16 amino acids. Trimming left V 1 base short and J 0 bases short, with 13 bases between. Germline V CDR1 and CDR2: LNHNV, YYDKDF (reference sequence). CDR3 in DNA: TGTGCCACCAGCAGAGCAGGACGGACTCCCTCCTACGAGCAGTACTTC. Translated, it gives CATSRAGRTPSYEQYF.

This rearrangement joins TRBV27 to TRBJ2-1; 8 bases align to TRBD2. Germline-derived CDR1 and CDR2 are MNHEY and SMNVEV (reference sequence). After removal of 7 bases from V and 7 bases from J, the junction contained 6 bases not matched to a gene. The CDR3 runs 13 residues. Here the CDR3 DNA reads TGTGCCAGCACCCCGGGAGGGTGGAATGAGCAGTTCTTC. The encoded protein is CASTPGGWNEQFF.

This clone has more than one count but fewer than ten. The chain recombines TRBV7-9 with TRBJ2-7, with 11 bases identical to TRBD2. CDR3 length: 16 residues. Germline values: CDR1 SEHNR, CDR2 FQNEAQ (reference sequence). The V gene end was trimmed by 5 bases and the J gene end by 3 bases; junction bases not matched to a gene: 9. This CDR3 is CASSQGTSGTLYEQYF. As DNA, the CDR3 is TGTGCCAGCAGCCAGGGGACTAGCGGAACCCTCTACGAGCAGTACTTC.

The chain carries TRBV7-9 and TRBJ2-1, with a weak D call TRBD2 (6 bases). The CDR3 is made up of 13 amino acids. Germline V gene lookup returns CDR1 SEHNR and CDR2 FQNEAQ (reference sequence). Trimming pared 5 bases from V and 10 bases from J, leaving 15 bases between. Here the CDR3 DNA reads TGTGCCAGCAGCGGAGGGGTCGGGCGGGAGCAGTTCTTC. Residues: CASSGGVGREQFF. Looking up the rest from reference TRBV7-9 and TRBJ2-1 gives the full variable domain: DTGVSQNPRHKITKRGQNVTFRCDPISEHNRLYWYRQTLGQGPEFLTYFQNEAQLEKSRLLSDRFSAERPKGSFSTLEIQRTEQGDSAMYLCASSGGVGREQFFGPGTRLTVL.

This clone was seen just once. The rearrangement links TRBV15 to TRBJ2-1; D gene ambiguous. The CDR3 consists of 15 residues. Looked up from germline, CDR1 is LNHNV and CDR2 is YYDKDF (reference sequence). Trimming took 0 bases from V and 3 from J, leaving 9 bases between them. The CDR3 coding sequence is TGTGCCACCAGCAGAGATCGGCCCTTCTACAATGAGCAGTTCTTC. Protein product: CATSRDRPFYNEQFF.

This chain connects TRBV27 to TRBJ2-3; 7 nucleotides agree with TRBD1. The CDR3 runs to 13 residues. The V gene's germline CDR1 is MNHEY and CDR2 SMNVEV (reference sequence). Trimming took 2 bases from V and 6 from J; bases not matched to a gene: 2. CDR3 sequence: CASSLIRGDTQYF. CDR3 nucleotide sequence: TGTGCCAGCAGTTTAATCAGGGGGGATACGCAGTATTTT.

The rearrangement uses TRBV10-3 and TRBJ2-1; TRBD1 matches at 10 bases. This CDR3 comprises 18 residues. With 6 bases clipped from V and 3 bases from J, the junction kept 14 bases outside the gene matches. Germline CDR1 and CDR2: ENHRY and SYGVKD. CDR3 region: CAISQWDRGLPDYNEQFF. CDR3 nucleotides: TGTGCCATCAGCCAATGGGACAGGGGTCTCCCTGACTACAATGAGCAGTTCTTC.

The CDR3 is CASRTGTSSFYNEQFF. In nucleotides, the CDR3 is TGTGCCAGCAGAACGGGAACGTCATCCTTCTACAATGAGCAGTTCTTC. The chain couples TRBV28 to TRBJ2-1; TRBD2 might be the D (5 bases). This CDR3 is 16 amino acids long. The V gene lost 6 bases and the J gene lost 3 bases, with 18 bases spanning the gap. The germline CDR1 and CDR2 sequences are MDHEN and SYDVKM.

The chain joins TRBV25-1 to TRBJ1-3; 7 nucleotides line up with TRBD1. V lost 4 bases, J lost 2 bases, and 11 bases stayed unmatched. This CDR3 is 17 amino acids long. Germline loops: CDR1 MGHDK, CDR2 SYGVNS. The CDR3 region is CASSGPTDRVAGNTIYF. The CDR3 nucleotides are TGTGCCAGCAGTGGGCCTACAGACAGGGTCGCTGGAAACACCATATATTTT.

The CDR3 loop is CASSTGTRTVLTYEQYF. CDR3 sequence (DNA): TGCGCCAGCAGTACCGGGACGCGAACCGTCCTAACCTACGAGCAGTACTTC. The chain is built from TRBV4-1 and TRBJ2-7; D may be TRBD1 or TRBD2 (5 bases each). V lost 6 bases, J lost 2 bases, and 23 bases lay in between. Germline V gene data show CDR1 as MGHRA and CDR2 as YSYEKL. This CDR3 spans 17 amino acids.

V usage is TRBV2 and J usage is TRBJ2-5; D not certain. The CDR3 has 18 residues. Germline V gene lookup returns CDR1 SNHLY and CDR2 FYNNEI. The V end lost 2 bases, the J end lost 1 base, and 20 bases lay between the germline ends. This chain's CDR3 is CASSESQVTTIPQETQYF. Written as DNA, the CDR3 is TGTGCCAGCAGTGAAAGTCAAGTCACTACGATTCCCCAAGAGACCCAGTACTTC. Full variable domain (rest looked up from reference TRBV2 and TRBJ2-5): EPEVTQTPSHQVTQMGQEVILRCVPISNHLYFYWYRQILGQKVEFLVSFYNNEISEKSEIFDDQFSVERPDGSNFTLKIRSTKLEDSAMYFCASSESQVTTIPQETQYFGPGTRLLVL.

V usage is TRBV7-6 and J usage is TRBJ1-1; TRBD1 might be the D (6 bases). Deletions cut 5 bases from V and 0 bases from J, with 16 bases between. Germline V CDR1 and CDR2: SGHVS, FNYEAQ. This CDR3 is 16 amino acids long. In DNA form, the CDR3 reads TGTGCCAGCAGCCGGCAAGGGGGGGGCATGAACACTGAAGCTTTCTTT. Translated, it gives CASSRQGGGMNTEAFF.

This clone was seen a few times. The chain carries TRBV10-1 and TRBJ1-2; no definite D call. The germline gives CDR1 WNHNN, CDR2 SYGVQD (reference sequence). The V end was cut by 0 bases, the J end by 3 bases, with 5 bases between. This CDR3 has 13 residues. The CDR3 DNA sequence: TGCGCCAGCAGTGAGTCGAGTGACTATGGCTACACCTTC. This translates into CASSESSDYGYTF.

This clone was recorded once. Without the conserved terminal phenylalanine or tryptophan, this CDR3 likely stems from a read error. It is unclear where the CDR3 begins or ends on the DNA, so no DNA is shown, and the CDR3 is as TCRdb lists it. The V gene is TRBV30, the J gene TRBJ2-4; TRBD1 is the table's D call, not checked against the DNA. CDR1 is GTSNPN, CDR2 SVGIG, per germline (reference sequence). The CDR3 adds up to 9 amino acids, both ends counted. The CDR3 loop reads CARRGRVQI.

This chain uses TRBV5-1 with TRBJ2-7; D gene uncertain. Looked up from germline, CDR1 is SGHRS and CDR2 is YFSETQ. CDR3 length: 15 amino acids. Deletions cut 2 bases from V and 3 bases from J, with 15 bases between. The CDR3 sequence is CASSFRSGTDYEQYF. The CDR3 DNA reads as TGCGCCAGCAGCTTTAGGTCAGGAACGGACTACGAGCAGTACTTC.

V gene TRBV28 combines with J gene TRBJ1-2; no clear D. Germline CDR1 reads MDHEN; CDR2 reads SYDVKM. CDR3 size: 13 residues. V lost 8 bases to trimming and J lost 8 bases, with 18 bases between them. CDR3 nucleotide sequence: TGTGCCAGCGGTGGCGGGATCGTCCTCGGCTACACCTTC. Translation gives CASGGGIVLGYTF.